This T cell receptor beta chain was obtained from a study of blood T cell repertoires in COVID-19. Turning to the study itself: Sites in the United States, Italy and Spain provided acute and convalescent COVID-19 samples. In each case, the material was cDNA or gDNA derived from T cells, B-cell-depleted T cells, or PBMCs.

The germline V gene encodes CDR1 SGHNT and CDR2 YENEEA. The CDR3 has 13 amino acids. V dropped 4 bases and J dropped 4 bases, with 8 bases sitting between them. Per the original data handling: Nucleated cell number was recorded as an estimate derived from reference gene primer amplification. Sequencing used immunoSEQ multiplex PCR; TCRdb keeps in-frame clones, though not all of them. V, J and clone size reflect that table, while D and trimming were determined from the DNA. The data hold approximately 91,000 clones, with approximately 80% observed a single time. Input material: peripheral blood. This receptor was obtained from a man aged 65 to 79 with acute or convalescent COVID-19. This rearrangement joins TRBV11-3 to TRBJ2-1; D possibly corresponds to TRBD1 (6 bases). The CDR3 DNA sequence: TGTGCCAGCAGCTCCCAGGGGTACAATGAGCAGTTCTTC. This gives the protein CASSSQGYNEQFF.